These T cell receptor beta chains were read from a single sample in a study of blood T cell repertoires in COVID-19. The data were produced by immunoSEQ multiplex PCR, yet TCRdb's version contains in-frame clones alone and is incomplete. Of nearly 250,000 clones in the sample, roughly 86% were seen once. Source material: peripheral blood. These receptors were taken from a woman older than 75 with COVID-19, enrolled during active disease. Each CDR3 is given with its conserved first and last residue. The order of the fields is clone size, J gene, V gene, D gene, CDR3 length, CDR3 DNA, CDR3 protein. A D gene is named only where the DNA matches it firmly. Rows give clone size only sometimes, using once, few, many, or a class for an expanded clone.

- | TRBJ2-1 | TRBV11-2 | TRBD2 | 18 | TGTGCCAGCAGCTTAGTACCGCTAGCGGGGGGGTTACCCGCTGAGCAGTTCTTC | CASSLVPLAGGLPAEQFF
once | TRBJ2-1 | TRBV11-1 | - | 15 | TGTGCCAGCAGCTTCGGACAAGCACGAAGCAATGAGCAGTTCTTC | CASSFGQARSNEQFF
- | TRBJ1-4 | TRBV4-1 | TRBD1 | 15 | TGCGCCAGCAGCCCAAGGGGGCAGAAAGGAGAAAAACTGTTTTTT | CASSPRGQKGEKLFF
- | TRBJ1-1 | TRBV7-2 | - | 14 | TGTGCCAGCAGCTGGATAGACCTGGGCTCTGAAGCTTTCTTT | CASSWIDLGSEAFF
once | TRBJ2-1 | TRBV6-2/TRBV6-3 | TRBD1 | 16 | TGTGCCAGCAGTTACTCTCGGGACAGGATTAACAATGAGCAGTTCTTC | CASSYSRDRINNEQFF
- | TRBJ1-3 | TRBV30 | TRBD1 | 14 | TGTGCCTGGGGGACAGGGCAGTCTGGAAACACCATATATTTT | CAWGTGQSGNTIYF
- | TRBJ2-2 | TRBV27 | TRBD1 | 15 | TGTGCCAGCAGTCTGACAGGGGGCAGGCCCGGGGAGCTGTTTTTT | CASSLTGGRPGELFF
- | TRBJ2-2 | TRBV19 | TRBD1 | 14 | TGTGCCTCCCAGGGGGCAGGGGGCTACGGGGAGCTGTTTTTT | CASQGAGGYGELFF
- | TRBJ2-1 | TRBV3-1/TRBV3-2 | TRBD2 | 13 | TGTGCCAGCAGCTCGGGGGGGCCGGGTGAGCAGTTCTTC | CASSSGGPGEQFF
few | TRBJ1-2 | TRBV20-1 | TRBD1 | 17 | TGCAGTGCTAGTCACCGGGGACAGGGGGCGACTCACTATGGCTACACCTTC | CSASHRGQGATHYGYTF
- | TRBJ2-5 | TRBV5-4 | TRBD1 | 15 | TGTGCCAGCAGCTCAATCTCAGGGGGCGGGGAGACCCAGTACTTC | CASSSISGGGETQYF
- | TRBJ1-3 | TRBV11-3 | TRBD1 | 15 | TGTGCCAGCAGCTTACAGGGGGCCTCTGGAAACACCATATATTTT | CASSLQGASGNTIYF
- | TRBJ1-6 | TRBV28 | - | 12 | TGTGCCAGCAGTGAACAGGCTTTACACCTCCACTTT | CASSEQALHLHF
- | TRBJ2-3 | TRBV14 | TRBD1 | 15 | TGTGCCAGCAGCCCTTTGGGACAGCTAGCAGATACGCAGTATTTT | CASSPLGQLADTQYF
- | TRBJ2-5 | TRBV10-2 | - | 16 | TGCGCCAGCAGTGAGCTGCAGCAAGCGGGCGGAAAGACCCAGTACTTC | CASSELQQAGGKTQYF
once | TRBJ1-1 | TRBV2 | - | 14 | TGTGCCAGCAGGGGTGCAGGGTGGGACACTGAAGCTTTCTTT | CASRGAGWDTEAFF
few | TRBJ1-1 | TRBV2 | - | 14 | TGTGCCAGCAGTGAAATTCCCAGGGCCACTGAAGCTTTCTTT | CASSEIPRATEAFF
- | TRBJ1-6 | TRBV2 | TRBD1 | 13 | TGTGCCAGCTTGCCCACAGGGGTTTCACCCCTCCACTTT | CASLPTGVSPLHF
- | TRBJ2-7 | TRBV6-5 | TRBD2 | 14 | TGTGCCAGCAGTCGCGGGGGGCCTGGCTACGAGCAGTACTTC | CASSRGGPGYEQYF
- | TRBJ1-4 | TRBV18 | - | 14 | TGTGCCAGCTCACCCTGGGTACGGGGTGAAAAACTGTTTTTT | CASSPWVRGEKLFF
- | TRBJ2-1 | TRBV4-2 | TRBD2 | 16 | TGTGCCAGCAGCCACTTTAGCGGGGGGGCCGGGAATGAGCAGTTCTTC | CASSHFSGGAGNEQFF
- | TRBJ1-6 | TRBV2 | TRBD1 | 13 | TGTGCCAGCAGTGGACAGGGTGGATCACCCCTCCACTTT | CASSGQGGSPLHF
- | TRBJ1-6 | TRBV7-8 | - | 16 | TGTGCCAGCAGCTTATTTCTTGGGGGCTCGGGTTCACCCCTCCACTTT | CASSLFLGGSGSPLHF
- | TRBJ2-3 | TRBV7-2 | TRBD2 | 17 | TGTGCCAGCAGCTTAGCAAGGGCTAGCGGGGTCTCAGATACGCAGTATTTT | CASSLARASGVSDTQYF